This record concerns one TCR beta chain sequence. The antigen is undetermined. The data originate from a study of CD8+ T cells in alopecia areata. Study results and caveats: Sequencing of scalp tissue also captures the resident alphabeta T cells of normal skin.

As to treatment: oral pan-JAK inhibitor, 5-10 mg twice daily. Extracted RNA was reverse transcribed into cDNA, the sequencing template. Only in-frame clones appear in the TCRdb table, and some are missing; sequencing was by immunoSEQ multiplex PCR. This sample has around 300,000 clones; around three fifths occur once, and the top ten carry about 0.88%. Germline CDR1 reads MNHNY; CDR2 reads SVGAGI (reference sequence). V lost 8 bases and J lost 4; bases outside the gene matches: 7. This CDR3 is 14 amino acids long. This clonotype originated in a human donor with alopecia areata. Sample: CD4+ T cells sorted from blood, taken at roughly week 53, from a patient treated with tofacitinib. The chain is built from TRBV6-6 and TRBJ2-2, with 7 bases lining up with TRBD2. The CDR3 loop reads CASLGIAGTGELFF. CDR3 sequence (DNA): TGTGCCAGCCTAGGGATAGCGGGCACCGGGGAGCTGTTTTTT.